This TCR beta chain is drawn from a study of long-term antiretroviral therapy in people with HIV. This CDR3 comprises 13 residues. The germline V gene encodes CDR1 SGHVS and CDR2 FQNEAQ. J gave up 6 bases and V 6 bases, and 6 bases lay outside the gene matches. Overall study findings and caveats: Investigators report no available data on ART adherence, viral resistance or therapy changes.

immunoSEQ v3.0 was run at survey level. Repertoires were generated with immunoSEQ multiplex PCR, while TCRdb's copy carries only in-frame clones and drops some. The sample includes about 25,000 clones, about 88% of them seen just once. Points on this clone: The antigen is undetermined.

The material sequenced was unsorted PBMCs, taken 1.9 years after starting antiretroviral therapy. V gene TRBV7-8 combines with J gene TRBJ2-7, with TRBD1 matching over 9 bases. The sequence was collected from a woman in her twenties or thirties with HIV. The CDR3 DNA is TGTGCCAGCAGACGGGGACAGGGCGGCGAGCAGTACTTC. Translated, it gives CASRRGQGGEQYF. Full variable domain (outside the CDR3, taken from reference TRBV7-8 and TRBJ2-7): GAGVSQSPRYKVAKRGQDVALRCDPISGHVSLFWYQQALGQGPEFLTYFQNEAQLDKSGLPSDRFFAERPEGSVSTLKIQRTQQEDSAVYLCASRRGQGGEQYFGPGTRLTVT.